The rows below give T cell receptor beta chains drawn from one sample of a study of radiotherapy plus CTLA-4 blockade in lung cancer. The table came from immunoSEQ multiplex PCR; TCRdb's copy has only in-frame clones and leaves some out. The repertoire has approximately 95,000 clones, approximately 78% of them found once; the top ten carry about 3.5%. The specimen comprised peripheral blood, sampled from a patient treated with radiotherapy plus ipilimumab. These receptors all stem from a human donor with non-small cell lung cancer who had a partial response to radiotherapy plus ipilimumab. Each CDR3 is given with its conserved first and last residue. The D gene is left open where the match is weak. Clone size is shown for a subset of rows, as once, few, many or a class of expanded clone.

>.|TRBV7-9|once|15|TRBJ1-1
TGTGCCAGCAGCTTAGGTGGGGGAGGTTGGGCTGAAGCTTTCTTT
CASSLGGGGWAEAFF
>.|TRBV19|.|13|TRBJ1-5
TGTGCCAGTAACACAGGAGGCAATCAGCCCCAGCATTTT
CASNTGGNQPQHF
>.|TRBV9|.|15|TRBJ2-7
TGTGCCAGCAGCGTAGACGGTAGAACCTCCTACGAGCAGTACTTC
CASSVDGRTSYEQYF
>TRBD2|TRBV29-1|few|13|TRBJ2-7
TGCAGCGTTGGAGGGGAGGGATCCTACGAGCAGTACTTC
CSVGGEGSYEQYF
>.|TRBV19|.|15|TRBJ1-5
TGTGCCACCCATTGGGAACAGGGAATCGGTCAGCCCCAGCATTTT
CATHWEQGIGQPQHF
>TRBD2|TRBV7-3|.|15|TRBJ2-1
TGTGCCAGCAGCGCCGGACTAGCGGGAGATTATGAGCAGTTCTTC
CASSAGLAGDYEQFF
>.|TRBV6-6|.|11|TRBJ1-2
TGTGCCAGCTGGGGGGGCGGTGGCTACACCTTC
CASWGGGGYTF
>.|TRBV14|few|13|TRBJ1-1
TGTGCCAGCAGCCTTACACAGGGCACTGAAGCTTTCTTT
CASSLTQGTEAFF
>TRBD2|TRBV9|.|13|TRBJ2-3
TGTGCCAGCAGAGAGCTAGCGGTAGATACGCAGTATTTT
CASRELAVDTQYF
>TRBD1|TRBV19|.|15|TRBJ1-5
TGTGCCAGTAGTATAGATACAGGGGTGACGCAGCCCCAGCATTTT
CASSIDTGVTQPQHF
>.|TRBV9|.|15|TRBJ1-1
TGTGCCAGCAGCCCACAAAGGGGCGAGGACACTGAAGCTTTCTTT
CASSPQRGEDTEAFF
>.|TRBV29-1|.|13|TRBJ1-3
TGCAGCGTTGTCCAGTCGGGAGGAAACACCATATATTTT
CSVVQSGGNTIYF
>TRBD2|TRBV28|.|18|TRBJ2-1
TGTGCCAGCTCCTGGGAGAGTAGCGGGGGAGACTCCTACAATGAGCAGTTCTTC
CASSWESSGGDSYNEQFF